The 29 T cell receptor beta chains below come from one sample, sequenced in a study of T-cell memory formation after mild COVID-19. From the 5' RACE reads, TCRdb called clonotypes with MiXCR, one entry per CDR3 protein. The table lists about 390,000 distinct CDR3 sequences, roughly 15% of them singletons, with under 25% in the top ten. Sequencing was performed on PBMCs or a T cell subset sorted from them (not recorded which). The receptors derive from a man younger than 35 who had mild COVID-19 (a few samples of this study predate the infection). Cell type and time point are not known.

The chain combines TRBV27 with TRBJ2-2; D may be TRBD2 (7 bases). V lost 8 bases to trimming and J lost 5 bases, with 15 bases between them. Germline lookup yields CDR1 MNHEY and CDR2 SMNVEV (reference sequence). CDR3 length equals 14 residues. The CDR3 bases are TGTGCCAGCCGAGGGGGGGCGATAACCGGGGAGCTGTTTTTT. This encodes CASRGGAITGELFF.

The rearrangement joins TRBV7-9 to TRBJ1-2; D uncertain. Germline CDR1 is SEHNR and CDR2 is FQNEAQ (reference sequence). CDR3 length equals 15 residues. With 3 bases removed from V and 4 bases from J, the gap between germline ends came to 15 bases. CDR3 amino acids: CASSFSLHNIYGYTF. The CDR3 DNA is TGTGCCAGCAGCTTCAGTCTCCACAACATCTATGGCTACACCTTC.

The chain couples TRBV12-3 or TRBV12-4 to TRBJ1-4; weak D call: TRBD1 (5 bases). The CDR3 contains 13 residues. V was trimmed by 0 bases and J by 10 bases, leaving 9 bases between them. CDR3 DNA: TGTGCCAGCAGTTTAGCGGACATTGGAAAACTGTTTTTT. Translating it yields CASSLADIGKLFF.

This chain joins TRBV20-1 and TRBJ2-5, with D unresolved. Looked up from germline, CDR1 is DFQATT and CDR2 is SNEGSKA (reference sequence). The CDR3 covers 8 residues. With 5 bases removed from V and 12 bases from J, the gap between germline ends came to 7 bases. CDR3 in amino acids: CSAPPKYF. CDR3 bases: TGCAGTGCTCCCCCTAAGTACTTC.

At least ten counts were recorded for this clonotype. In nucleotides, the CDR3 is TGTGCCAGCAGCTTAGCAGGGGCCCAAGAGACCCAGTACTTC. As protein: CASSLAGAQETQYF. V is TRBV7-2 and J is TRBJ2-5; D possibly corresponds to TRBD1 (5 bases). CDR3 length: 14 amino acids. Germline CDR1 reads SGHTA; CDR2 reads FQGNSA. The V gene lost 0 bases and the J gene lost 1 base, with 6 bases spanning the gap.

The chain employs TRBV6-1 and TRBJ1-1, with no clear D. V lost 2 bases and J lost 6, with 13 bases in between. In germline, CDR1 is MNHNS, CDR2 SASEGT. This CDR3 has 14 residues. The CDR3 nucleotides are TGTGCCAGCAGTGAACGGACGGGTAACTCTGAAGCTTTCTTT. Its translation: CASSERTGNSEAFF.

This clonotype was seen a handful of times. This rearrangement joins TRBV5-1 to TRBJ1-1; 7 bases align to TRBD1. The CDR3 consists of 15 residues. CDR1 and CDR2 (germline): SGHRS, YFSETQ. The trim removed 4 bases at V and 0 bases at J, leaving 6 bases unmatched. The CDR3 loop is CASSQGTVMNTEAFF. CDR3 coding DNA: TGCGCCAGCAGCCAGGGGACAGTCATGAACACTGAAGCTTTCTTT.

The rearrangement links TRBV7-9 to TRBJ2-3; 8 nucleotides align to TRBD1. With 3 bases clipped from V and 4 bases from J, the junction kept 9 bases outside the gene matches. The CDR3 length is 16 residues. Germline V gene data show CDR1 as SEHNR and CDR2 as FQNEAQ (reference sequence). The CDR3 is CASSFRQGRLADTQYF. In nucleotides, the CDR3 is TGTGCCAGCAGCTTTCGACAGGGGAGGTTGGCAGATACGCAGTATTTT.

This clonotype occurred a few times. The chain joins TRBV18 to TRBJ1-5; D is perhaps TRBD1 (5 bases). This CDR3 has 14 residues. Trimming pared 6 bases from V and 4 bases from J, leaving 13 bases between. Germline values: CDR1 KGHSH, CDR2 LQKENI. This CDR3 reads CASSSDGTNQPQHF. In DNA form, the CDR3 reads TGTGCCAGCTCGTCGGACGGGACGAATCAGCCCCAGCATTTT.

The DNA for the CDR3 is TGTGCCAGCAGGAGGGACAGGTTAAAAGCTTTCTTT. It translates to CASRRDRLKAFF. The chain couples TRBV12-3 or TRBV12-4 to TRBJ1-1; the match to TRBD1 covers 8 bases. V gave up 6 bases and J gave up 9 bases; unmatched junction bases: 6. This CDR3 contains 12 residues.

The genes are TRBV20-1 and TRBJ2-1; 12 bases line up with TRBD2. With V trimmed by 5 bases and J by 8 bases, 7 bases remained unmatched. The CDR3 has 14 amino acids. From germline, CDR1 is DFQATT and CDR2 SNEGSKA (reference sequence). The CDR3 DNA is TGCAGTGCTCGCGGACTAGCGGGGTTGGATGAGCAGTTCTTC. Protein sequence: CSARGLAGLDEQFF.

The chain is built from TRBV7-3 and TRBJ2-1; maybe TRBD2 (5 bases). The CDR3 runs to 16 residues. Germline V gene sequence: CDR1 SGHTA, CDR2 FQGTGA. Trimming took 3 bases from V and 0 from J, leaving 12 bases between them. The CDR3 DNA sequence: TGTGCCAGCAGCTTCCGAGCGGTAAGCTCCTACAATGAGCAGTTCTTC. It codes for CASSFRAVSSYNEQFF.

The chain employs TRBV5-1 and TRBJ1-4; D call uncertain. Germline V gene lookup returns CDR1 SGHRS and CDR2 YFSETQ. V shed 1 base and J shed 8 bases, with 12 bases lying between them. The CDR3 loop spans 14 amino acids. The CDR3 DNA reads TGCGCCAGCAGCTTGCAGGACCCGGCCGAAAAACTGTTTTTT. Translating gives CASSLQDPAEKLFF.

The chain is built from TRBV7-2 and TRBJ2-7; maybe TRBD1 (6 bases). Germline V gives CDR1 SGHTA, CDR2 FQGNSA. The CDR3 is 13 residues long. The V and J ends lost 2 bases and 6 bases respectively, with 11 bases between them. The CDR3 reads CASSLLARGEQYV. CDR3 DNA sequence: TGTGCCAGCAGCTTACTGGCCAGGGGCGAGCAGTACGTC.

The chain carries TRBV7-2 and TRBJ2-1, with D uncertain. There are 12 residues in the CDR3. V was trimmed by 0 bases and J by 15 bases, leaving 12 bases between them. Germline V gene lookup returns CDR1 SGHTA and CDR2 FQGNSA. Written as DNA, the CDR3 is TGTGCCAGCAGCTTAGCGGCCCGAACGCGGTTCTTC. This gives the protein CASSLAARTRFF.

This clonotype occurred many times. The rearrangement links TRBV15 to TRBJ1-5; perhaps TRBD1 as D (5 bases). The germline V and J ends were trimmed by 0 bases and 4 bases, with 10 bases remaining between them. Germline CDR1 is LNHNV and CDR2 is YYDKDF (reference sequence). This CDR3 has 15 amino acids. CDR3 coding DNA: TGTGCCACCAGCAGAGATTGGGCAGGGAATCAGCCCCAGCATTTT. It translates to CATSRDWAGNQPQHF.

This clonotype was seen more than once but under ten times. The V and J genes are TRBV2 and TRBJ2-7; TRBD1 matches at 7 bases. The CDR3 has 15 residues. After removal of 9 bases from V and 1 base from J, the junction contained 12 bases not matched to a gene. Germline values: CDR1 SNHLY, CDR2 FYNNEI. The CDR3 DNA is TGTGCCAGTTTATTCCGACAGGGAAGTTCCTACGAGCAGTACTTC. Protein sequence: CASLFRQGSSYEQYF.

This rearrangement joins TRBV5-1 to TRBJ1-1; D gene uncertain. The ends were cut back, 2 bases at V and 3 bases at J, with 8 bases in the middle. This CDR3 contains 13 residues. Germline CDR1 is SGHRS and CDR2 is YFSETQ. CDR3 protein: CASSFGEDTEAFF. CDR3 DNA sequence: TGCGCCAGCAGCTTCGGGGAGGACACTGAAGCTTTCTTT.

The CDR3 DNA is TGTGCCAGCAGCTTAGGAGACGCTGGGGCCAACGTCCTGACTTTC. It translates to CASSLGDAGANVLTF. The rearrangement links TRBV7-2 to TRBJ2-6; no firm D call. This CDR3 is built from 15 residues. Germline V CDR1 and CDR2: SGHTA, FQGNSA. V was clipped by 1 base and J by 2 bases, with 6 bases between them.

The chain carries TRBV28 and TRBJ1-5; D is ambiguous. The CDR3 is made up of 14 amino acids. Germline CDR1 MDHEN, CDR2 SYDVKM. V was shortened by 8 bases and J by 7 bases, with 18 bases between the two germline ends. The CDR3 region has the DNA TGTGCCAGCCGGATGACTGGAGGAGGCCAGCCCCAGCATTTT. Translated: CASRMTGGGQPQHF.

The rearrangement joins TRBV2 to TRBJ2-5; D possibly corresponds to TRBD2 (7 bases). Germline values: CDR1 SNHLY, CDR2 FYNNEI. The CDR3 loop spans 11 amino acids. V was pared by 11 bases and J by 5 bases, with 12 bases between. The CDR3 region is CALEGGETQYF. As DNA, the CDR3 is TGTGCCCTCGAGGGGGGGGAGACCCAGTACTTC.

CDR3 protein: CASSGRDTNYEQYF. The CDR3, as DNA: TGTGCCAGCAGTGGCCGGGACACGAACTACGAGCAGTACTTC. The genes are TRBV2 and TRBJ2-7, with D possibly matching TRBD1 (6 bases). Germline assignment: CDR1 SNHLY and CDR2 FYNNEI. V was trimmed by 4 bases and J by 3 bases, leaving 13 bases between them. The CDR3 length is 14 residues.

The chain couples TRBV12-3 or TRBV12-4 to TRBJ1-3; 10 positions agree with TRBD1. Trimming removed 5 bases from V and 2 bases from J; junction bases left unmatched: 6. The CDR3 spans 16 residues. CDR3 DNA sequence: TGTGCCAGCAGTCCCGACAGGGGGCATCCTGGAAACACCATATATTTT. It translates to CASSPDRGHPGNTIYF.

The rearrangement uses TRBV11-2 and TRBJ2-1; a possible D gene is TRBD2 (5 bases). Germline values: CDR1 SGHAT, CDR2 FQNNGV. The CDR3 consists of 14 residues. V lost 3 bases and J 5 bases, leaving 11 bases between the germline ends. DNA for the CDR3: TGTGCCAGCAGCTTGTCTGACTATCACAATGAGCAGTTCTTC. Translating gives CASSLSDYHNEQFF.

Concerning this clonotype itself: One end of the junction fails to match germline, which may point to a read error. The chain recombines TRBV6-6 with TRBJ1-2; 10 positions agree with TRBD1. The CDR3 is 13 amino acids. Germline CDR1 reads MNHNY; CDR2 reads SVGAGI (reference sequence). CDR3 sequence (DNA): TGTGCCAGCAGCCCCAGGGACAGGGGAGGGGTAGCCTTC. It encodes CASSPRDRGGVAF.

Many counts were recorded for this clonotype. The chain combines TRBV5-5 with TRBJ2-3; D might be TRBD1 (7 bases). With 5 bases removed from V and 3 bases from J, the gap between germline ends came to 16 bases. CDR1 SGHKS and CDR2 YYEKEE come from the germline V gene (reference sequence). The CDR3 consists of 15 residues. CDR3 sequence (DNA): TGTGCCAGCAGGTCGGGGGACAGCCAAACAGATACGCAGTATTTT. It encodes CASRSGDSQTDTQYF.

V usage is TRBV6-1 and J usage is TRBJ1-1; tentative D call: TRBD1 (5 bases). Trimming stripped 4 bases from V and 7 bases from J, with 25 bases between. Germline CDR1 MNHNS, CDR2 SASEGT. The CDR3 is 17 amino acids. The CDR3 spells CASSAGAVRGRGLEAFF. As DNA, the CDR3 is TGTGCCAGCAGTGCCGGGGCGGTCCGAGGGAGGGGACTTGAAGCTTTCTTT.

The chain uses TRBV19 and TRBJ1-4; maybe TRBD1 (5 bases). The CDR3 loop spans 14 amino acids. Trimming took off 3 bases at V and 7 bases at J, with 12 bases between the two ends. CDR1 LNHDA and CDR2 SQIVND come from the germline V gene (reference sequence). In DNA form, the CDR3 reads TGTGCCAGTAGTATCCTGGTGGGGCCTGAAAAACTGTTTTTT. Its translation: CASSILVGPEKLFF.

The chain carries TRBV11-2 and TRBJ2-4, with TRBD2 matching 8 bases. V shed 1 base, J shed 3 bases, and the junction held 8 bases outside the gene matches. Germline V lookup: CDR1 SGHAT, CDR2 FQNNGV. The length of the CDR3 is 17 residues. DNA for the CDR3: TGTGCCAGCAGCTTAGCGGGGGGGCCTAGGTACAAAAACATTCAGTACTTC. Translating gives CASSLAGGPRYKNIQYF.